A selection of T cell receptor beta chains follows, all from one sample in a study of technical replicates of blood from several donors. TCRdb's copy holds only in-frame clones and misses some; the assay was immunoSEQ multiplex PCR. The table lists more than 75,000 clones, roughly 85% of them singletons, with around 5% in the top ten. Sequencing was carried out using PBMCs. These receptors were collected from a human donor in good health. Some clones in this sample may be carry-over from other donors' samples. Each CDR3 is given with its conserved first and last residue. A D gene is named only where the DNA matches it firmly. Size tells how often a clone was seen (once, few, many) or the class of an expanded clone, and some rows leave it out.

V: TRBV2; size: once; length: 15; J: TRBJ2-3; D: .; DNA: TGTGCCAGCAGTGTAGCCAGGCCGCGCACAGATACGCAGTATTTT; CDR3: CASSVARPRTDTQYF
V: TRBV6-5; size: .; length: 15; J: TRBJ1-5; D: .; DNA: TGTGCCAGCAGACAACAGGGAGGGGGCAATCAGCCCCAGCATTTT; CDR3: CASRQQGGGNQPQHF
V: TRBV7-2; size: .; length: 16; J: TRBJ2-3; D: .; DNA: TGTGCCAGCAGCTTAGAGTCAGGGGCAGGCGCAGATACGCAGTATTTT; CDR3: CASSLESGAGADTQYF
V: TRBV7-9; size: once; length: 16; J: TRBJ2-7; D: .; DNA: TGTGCCAGCAGCTTAGCAGGGGCCCGTTCCTCCTACGAGCAGTACTTC; CDR3: CASSLAGARSSYEQYF
V: TRBV5-1; size: once; length: 16; J: TRBJ2-5; D: .; DNA: TGCGCCAGCAGCTTGCTCGGGCAGGGTATCGGGGAGACCCAGTACTTC; CDR3: CASSLLGQGIGETQYF
V: TRBV19; size: .; length: 15; J: TRBJ2-1; D: TRBD2; DNA: TGTGCCAGTACCGACCTAGGTAGCGGGAGCAATGAGCAGTTCTTC; CDR3: CASTDLGSGSNEQFF
V: TRBV5-1; size: .; length: 15; J: TRBJ2-7; D: TRBD1; DNA: TGCGCCAGCAGCTGGGGGACAGGACCAGCATACGAGCAGTACTTC; CDR3: CASSWGTGPAYEQYF
V: TRBV14; size: .; length: 15; J: TRBJ1-1; D: .; DNA: TGTGCCAGCAGCCGCGCAACGGTCATGAACACTGAAGCTTTCTTT; CDR3: CASSRATVMNTEAFF
V: TRBV18; size: once; length: 14; J: TRBJ1-4; D: TRBD1; DNA: TGTGCCAGCTCACGGCAGGGACAGACTGAAAAACTGTTTTTT; CDR3: CASSRQGQTEKLFF
V: TRBV11-2; size: .; length: 16; J: TRBJ2-7; D: .; DNA: TGTGCCAGCAGCACAGGAGTGGGGGCCTCATCCTACGAGCAGTACTTC; CDR3: CASSTGVGASSYEQYF
V: TRBV4-2; size: .; length: 15; J: TRBJ2-2; D: .; DNA: TGTGCCAGCAGCCAAGACGGGTCGAACACCGGGGAGCTGTTTTTT; CDR3: CASSQDGSNTGELFF
V: TRBV19; size: once; length: 15; J: TRBJ2-7; D: TRBD2; DNA: TGTGCCAGTAGGTCTAGCGGGAAATCTGCCTACGAGCAGTACTTC; CDR3: CASRSSGKSAYEQYF
V: TRBV7-3; size: .; length: 16; J: TRBJ2-7; D: .; DNA: TGTGCCAGCAGCTTAACTCCGGGCAGGGGCCCCCACGAGCAGTACTTC; CDR3: CASSLTPGRGPHEQYF
V: TRBV27; size: .; length: 17; J: TRBJ1-4; D: .; DNA: TGTGCCAGCAGTCAGGGACCGGCCCGGAGGGCTAATGAAAAACTGTTTTTT; CDR3: CASSQGPARRANEKLFF
V: TRBV27; size: .; length: 15; J: TRBJ1-3; D: .; DNA: TGTGCCAGCAGGCCCCGGGCGGACACTGGAAACACCATATATTTT; CDR3: CASRPRADTGNTIYF
V: TRBV5-1; size: .; length: 16; J: TRBJ1-6; D: .; DNA: TGCGCCAGCAGCCCTAGTTTAGTGGCCAGTAATTCACCCCTCCACTTT; CDR3: CASSPSLVASNSPLHF
V: TRBV7-9; size: .; length: 14; J: TRBJ2-1; D: .; DNA: TGTGCCAGCAGCTTGCCTAGCGCGACCAATGAGCAGTTCTTC; CDR3: CASSLPSATNEQFF
V: TRBV7-2; size: .; length: 16; J: TRBJ2-3; D: TRBD2; DNA: TGTGCCAGCAGCCCGGAACTAGCGACGAAGATTTATACGCAGTATTTT; CDR3: CASSPELATKIYTQYF
V: TRBV2; size: .; length: 13; J: TRBJ2-5; D: .; DNA: TGTGCCAGCAAGGAGGGTTCAGCGGAGACCCAGTACTTC; CDR3: CASKEGSAETQYF
V: TRBV6-6; size: .; length: 15; J: TRBJ1-1; D: TRBD1; DNA: TGTGCCAGCAGTGATCGACAGGGTGGAATTGCTGAAGCTTTCTTT; CDR3: CASSDRQGGIAEAFF
V: TRBV6-1; size: .; length: 14; J: TRBJ2-5; D: .; DNA: TGTGCCAGCAGTGAAGTGGGCAGGCAAGAGACCCAGTACTTC; CDR3: CASSEVGRQETQYF
V: TRBV29-1; size: .; length: 13; J: TRBJ1-1; D: .; DNA: TGCAGCGTTGAAGATGGGCCGAACACTGAAGCTTTCTTT; CDR3: CSVEDGPNTEAFF
V: TRBV6-4; size: .; length: 14; J: TRBJ1-1; D: TRBD1; DNA: TGTGCCAGCAGCCCCGGGACAGGCAACACTGAAGCTTTCTTT; CDR3: CASSPGTGNTEAFF
V: TRBV7-9; size: .; length: 15; J: TRBJ2-5; D: TRBD1; DNA: TGTGCCAGCAGCTTAGGCAGGGGGTACCAAGAGACCCAGTACTTC; CDR3: CASSLGRGYQETQYF
V: TRBV30; size: .; length: 13; J: TRBJ2-7; D: TRBD1; DNA: TGTGCCTGGAGTGTAGGGGGCTCGTACGAGCAGTACTTC; CDR3: CAWSVGGSYEQYF
V: TRBV7-8; size: .; length: 15; J: TRBJ1-5; D: TRBD1; DNA: TGTGCCAGCAGCCGAGGGACAGGGCAAAATCAGCCCCAGCATTTT; CDR3: CASSRGTGQNQPQHF
V: TRBV6-6; size: .; length: 11; J: TRBJ2-4; D: .; DNA: TGTGCCAGCAGCCAGGGTTACATTCAGTACTTC; CDR3: CASSQGYIQYF
V: TRBV6-5; size: .; length: 15; J: TRBJ1-2; D: .; DNA: TGTGCCAGCAGTAACAGCCAGGGATTATGGTATGGCTACACCTTC; CDR3: CASSNSQGLWYGYTF
V: TRBV7-3; size: .; length: 14; J: TRBJ2-1; D: TRBD2; DNA: TGTGCCAGCAGCTTAAGCGGGAGGGCCAATGAGCAGTTCTTC; CDR3: CASSLSGRANEQFF
V: TRBV14; size: .; length: 14; J: TRBJ2-1; D: .; DNA: TGTGCCAGCAGCACCTATTTTGATTCCAATGAGCAGTTCTTC; CDR3: CASSTYFDSNEQFF
V: TRBV11-2; size: once; length: 17; J: TRBJ2-1; D: .; DNA: TGTGCCAGCAGCTTTCCTAAGCTAGCTGCTTCCTACAATGAGCAGTTCTTC; CDR3: CASSFPKLAASYNEQFF
V: TRBV9; size: .; length: 14; J: TRBJ2-5; D: .; DNA: TGTGCCAGCAGCGTAGGTACAGTCCAAGAGACCCAGTACTTC; CDR3: CASSVGTVQETQYF
V: TRBV7-7; size: .; length: 15; J: TRBJ2-1; D: .; DNA: TGTGCCAGCAGCGAGGGCGCGGGGCGCTACAATGAGCAGTTCTTC; CDR3: CASSEGAGRYNEQFF
V: TRBV5-1; size: .; length: 18; J: TRBJ2-1; D: TRBD2; DNA: TGCGCCAGCAGCACCAGTCCCGTACTAGCGGGAGGATACAATGAGCAGTTCTTC; CDR3: CASSTSPVLAGGYNEQFF
V: TRBV6-6; size: once; length: 15; J: TRBJ1-2; D: .; DNA: TGTGCCAGCAGTTACGCAGATACAGGGTCAGGGGGCTACACCTTC; CDR3: CASSYADTGSGGYTF
V: TRBV6-1; size: .; length: 14; J: TRBJ2-3; D: TRBD2; DNA: TGTGCCAGCAAGTTAGCGGGAGGTGCAGATACGCAGTATTTT; CDR3: CASKLAGGADTQYF
V: TRBV19; size: .; length: 15; J: TRBJ1-1; D: .; DNA: TGTGCCAGTAGTACGGGAGGGGGGGGATACACTGAAGCTTTCTTT; CDR3: CASSTGGGGYTEAFF
V: TRBV18; size: .; length: 12; J: TRBJ2-1; D: .; DNA: TGTGCCAGCTCACCATCCAACAATGAGCAGTTCTTC; CDR3: CASSPSNNEQFF
V: TRBV18; size: once; length: 14; J: TRBJ2-7; D: TRBD2; DNA: TGTGCCAGCTCACCAGATGCGGGGGGCTACGAGCAGTACTTC; CDR3: CASSPDAGGYEQYF
V: TRBV29-1; size: .; length: 12; J: TRBJ1-1; D: TRBD1; DNA: TGCAGCGTTGATCCCCAGGGGGCGCGTGCTTTCTTT; CDR3: CSVDPQGARAFF
V: TRBV5-4; size: .; length: 11; J: TRBJ2-1; D: .; DNA: TGTGCCAGCAACATCTACAATGAGCAGTTCTTC; CDR3: CASNIYNEQFF
V: TRBV11-2; size: .; length: 16; J: TRBJ2-5; D: TRBD2; DNA: TGTGCCAGCAGCTTGGTTTTAGCGGGGTACCAAGAGACCCAGTACTTC; CDR3: CASSLVLAGYQETQYF
V: TRBV21-1; size: .; length: 15; J: TRBJ1-6; D: .; DNA: TGTGCCAGCAGCAAAGGCCGGGACAGCAATTCACCCCTCCACTTT; CDR3: CASSKGRDSNSPLHF
V: TRBV5-1; size: .; length: 15; J: TRBJ2-5; D: .; DNA: TGCGCCAGCAGCCCGGAAGGACAGAGGAGGGAGACCCAGTACTTC; CDR3: CASSPEGQRRETQYF
V: TRBV5-1; size: once; length: 14; J: TRBJ2-3; D: .; DNA: TGCGCCACCAAAGCCCAGGGTAGCACAGATACGCAGTATTTT; CDR3: CATKAQGSTDTQYF
V: TRBV9; size: .; length: 14; J: TRBJ1-2; D: TRBD1; DNA: TGTGCCAGCAGAGAAACAGGGGGTGGGTATGGCTACACCTTC; CDR3: CASRETGGGYGYTF
V: TRBV7-2; size: .; length: 14; J: TRBJ2-7; D: .; DNA: TGTGCCAGCAGCCACCCTCCGCCAGCCTACGAGCAGTACTTC; CDR3: CASSHPPPAYEQYF
V: TRBV10-3; size: .; length: 15; J: TRBJ2-5; D: TRBD2; DNA: TGTGCCATCAGTGGGGGGACTAGCGGGAGGGAGACCCAGTACTTC; CDR3: CAISGGTSGRETQYF
V: TRBV27; size: .; length: 14; J: TRBJ2-5; D: .; DNA: TGTGCCAGCAGTTCACTCCTTCGGTCAGAGACCCAGTACTTC; CDR3: CASSSLLRSETQYF
V: TRBV19; size: .; length: 15; J: TRBJ2-3; D: .; DNA: TGTGCCAGTACTCCGGGGGACCGTAGCTCAGATACGCAGTATTTT; CDR3: CASTPGDRSSDTQYF
V: TRBV5-4; size: .; length: 16; J: TRBJ1-4; D: TRBD1; DNA: TGTGCCAGCAGCCCAGAATTACAGGGGGCGGGTGAAAAACTGTTTTTT; CDR3: CASSPELQGAGEKLFF